A single sample gave rise to the 2 T cell receptor beta chains below, sequenced in a study. A single record per CDR3 protein comes from TCRdb applying MiXCR to the RT-PCR reads. Of hundreds of thousands of distinct CDR3 sequences detected, approximately 15% appear once; the ten largest clones hold 3.6%. Sequenced: memory CD4+ T cells from blood. The source is a female donor in good health, serving as a healthy control.

The rearrangement joins TRBV2 to TRBJ2-5, with D unclear. Trimming took 3 bases from V and 3 from J, leaving 2 bases between them. Germline CDR1 and CDR2: SNHLY and FYNNEI. The CDR3 has 11 residues. Here the CDR3 reads CASSEEETQYF. In DNA, the CDR3 is TGTGCCAGCAGTGAGGAAGAGACCCAGTACTTC.

This clonotype has only one observation. The rearrangement uses TRBV18 and TRBJ1-1; D not certain. The length of the CDR3 is 14 residues. CDR1 is KGHSH, CDR2 LQKENI, per germline. V lost 3 bases to trimming and J lost 10 bases, with 18 bases between them. CDR3 loop: CASSPSGRRRVAFF. The CDR3 DNA reads TGTGCCAGCTCACCCTCAGGACGACGACGGGTAGCTTTCTTT.